Given below is one TCR beta chain in context. As yet, its antigen is unknown. This sample is drawn from a study of T cell responses to AZD1222 COVID-19 vaccine. Study results and caveats: The donors showed a predominance of white British ancestry and of females, with possible underestimation of clonal diversity.

The data were produced by immunoSEQ multiplex PCR, yet TCRdb's version contains in-frame clones alone and is incomplete. The table records 90,000 to 110,000 clones, 70% to 90% of them present only once. V dropped 0 bases and J dropped 7 bases, with 15 bases sitting between them. This CDR3 has 16 amino acids. Germline loops: CDR1 MNHEY, CDR2 SVGEGT. The chain carries TRBV6-2 or TRBV6-3 and TRBJ1-4, with a weak D call TRBD1 (6 bases). This receptor was obtained from an adult in good health. Material: peripheral blood, obtained on day 0 of AZD1222 vaccination. This CDR3 is CASSYSSRGVSEKLFF. DNA for the CDR3: TGTGCCAGCAGTTACTCGAGTAGGGGGGTGAGTGAAAAACTGTTTTTT.